The 17 T cell receptor beta chains given below trace back to one sample, sequenced in a study of blood T cell repertoires in COVID-19. Assay used: immunoSEQ multiplex PCR; TCRdb lists only in-frame clones, some missing. Of around 270,000 clones listed, 85% to 90% are singletons. What was sequenced was peripheral blood. These receptors were collected from a middle-aged man with acute or convalescent COVID-19.

This chain connects TRBV11-1 to TRBJ2-7; 7 bases align to TRBD1. The germline gives CDR1 SGHAT, CDR2 FQDESV (reference sequence). The CDR3 length is 17 residues. V shed 0 bases, J shed 2 bases, and the junction held 10 bases outside the gene matches. This CDR3 is CASSLAASGTAPYEQYF. DNA for the CDR3: TGTGCCAGCAGCTTAGCAGCCTCCGGGACAGCCCCCTACGAGCAGTACTTC.

This clone was observed a handful of times. This chain links TRBV7-2 with TRBJ2-1, with 9 bases lining up with TRBD1. Germline loops: CDR1 SGHTA, CDR2 FQGNSA. Unmatched junction bases numbered 4, after V lost 3 bases and J lost 7 bases. There are 14 residues in the CDR3. In DNA, the CDR3 is TGTGCCAGCAGCTTTGGGACAGGGCTAAATGAGCAGTTCTTC. It codes for CASSFGTGLNEQFF.

This rearrangement joins TRBV7-6 to TRBJ2-3; D is undetermined. This CDR3 is 15 amino acids long. Germline lookup yields CDR1 SGHVS and CDR2 FNYEAQ. V lost 5 bases and J lost 2, with 14 bases in between. CDR3 loop: CASSARTEPTDTQYF. The CDR3, as DNA: TGTGCCAGCAGCGCCCGTACAGAGCCCACAGATACGCAGTATTTT.

This clone has a single count. This sequence joins TRBV2 and TRBJ2-1; 7 positions match TRBD1. V dropped 4 bases and J dropped 13; count of bases not matched to a gene: 7. CDR1 SNHLY and CDR2 FYNNEI come from the germline V gene. The CDR3 is made up of 12 amino acids. CDR3 loop: CASSVGKGAQFF. In DNA form, the CDR3 reads TGTGCCAGCAGTGTGGGAAAGGGGGCCCAGTTCTTC.

V is TRBV19 and J is TRBJ1-5; tentative D call: TRBD1 (5 bases). V was shortened by 3 bases and J by 2 bases, with 11 bases between the two germline ends. The germline V gene has CDR1 LNHDA and CDR2 SQIVND (reference sequence). CDR3 length equals 15 residues. In nucleotides, the CDR3 is TGTGCCAGTAGTATCTCAGGGTATGGCAATCAGCCCCAGCATTTT. This codes for CASSISGYGNQPQHF. The whole variable domain, remainder taken from reference TRBV19 and TRBJ1-5, is DGGITQSPKYLFRKEGQNVTLSCEQNLNHDAMYWYRQDPGQGLRLIYYSQIVNDFQKGDIAEGYSVSREKKESFPLTVTSAQKNPTAFYLCASSISGYGNQPQHFGDGTRLSIL.

This clone is a singleton in its sample. The genes are TRBV6-4 and TRBJ2-2, with D unresolved. V was trimmed by 4 bases and J by 2 bases, leaving 8 bases between them. This CDR3 comprises 14 residues. Germline values: CDR1 MRHNA, CDR2 SNTAGT. CDR3 sequence (DNA): TGTGCCAGCAGTGTGAGTCCAAACACCGGGGAGCTGTTTTTT. Its translation is CASSVSPNTGELFF.

As DNA, the CDR3 is TGTGCCAGCAGCTCGCGTACCGGGACAGGGTTTCTCGGTGAGCAGTTCTTC. Translated, it gives CASSSRTGTGFLGEQFF. V usage is TRBV11-2 and J usage is TRBJ2-1, with 9 nucleotides matching TRBD1. The trim removed 4 bases at V and 9 bases at J, leaving 16 bases unmatched. Per the germline V gene, CDR1 is SGHAT and CDR2 is FQNNGV. The length of the CDR3 is 17 residues.

The chain uses TRBV6-6 and TRBJ1-5; 9 bases agree with TRBD1. Germline CDR1 and CDR2: MNHNY and SVGAGI (reference sequence). CDR3 length: 14 residues. Losses at the gene ends were 9 bases for V and 1 base for J; bases not matched to a gene: 4. CDR3 sequence reads: CASLTGGSNQPQHF. The CDR3 region has the DNA TGTGCCAGTTTGACAGGGGGGAGCAATCAGCCCCAGCATTTT.

The chain carries TRBV6-6 and TRBJ1-6; no definite D call. V lost 4 bases and J 13 bases, leaving 17 bases between the germline ends. The germline V gene has CDR1 MNHNY and CDR2 SVGAGI (reference sequence). The CDR3 is 14 amino acids. The chain's CDR3 is CASSSPDMFDPLHF. The CDR3 nucleotides read TGTGCCAGCAGTTCCCCCGACATGTTCGACCCCCTCCACTTT.

This clone appeared a few times. This chain connects TRBV5-1 to TRBJ1-5; 7 nucleotides agree with TRBD1. This CDR3 comprises 13 residues. CDR1 and CDR2 (germline): SGHRS, YFSETQ. Trimming at V came to 2 bases and at J to 7 bases, leaving 3 bases not matched to a gene. CDR3 bases: TGCGCCAGCAGCTTAGGGACAGAACAGCCCCAGCATTTT. Its protein is CASSLGTEQPQHF.

This clone was counted once. This chain connects TRBV24-1 to TRBJ2-1; a possible D gene is TRBD1 (5 bases). Trimming removed 3 bases at V and 9 bases at J, with 17 bases between. This CDR3 has 15 residues. Germline loops: CDR1 KGHDR, CDR2 SFDVKD. The CDR3 coding sequence is TGTGCCACCAGTGATCCCGCGCAGGGAATTGGTGAGCAGTTCTTC. Amino acid sequence: CATSDPAQGIGEQFF.

CDR3 in DNA: TGCGCCAGCAGTGGACTTCCCCTCGATGAGCAGTTCTTC. It specifies CASSGLPLDEQFF. V and J are TRBV5-1 and TRBJ2-1; perhaps TRBD2 as D (5 bases). Germline V CDR1 and CDR2: SGHRS, YFSETQ. Trimming shortened V by 5 bases and J by 8 bases, and 14 bases separated the two germline ends. There are 13 residues in the CDR3. Drawing the rest from reference TRBV5-1 and TRBJ2-1, the complete variable domain is KAGVTQTPRYLIKTRGQQVTLSCSPISGHRSVSWYQQTPGQGLQFLFEYFSETQRNKGNFPGRFSGRQFSNSRSEMNVSTLELGDSALYLCASSGLPLDEQFFGPGTRLTVL.

The V gene is TRBV19, the J gene TRBJ1-2; no firm D call. CDR1 LNHDA and CDR2 SQIVND come from the germline V gene (reference sequence). Trimming pared 9 bases from V and 6 bases from J, leaving 11 bases between. CDR3 length: 11 residues. CDR3 nucleotide sequence: TGTGCCAGCAGGATTGAAGATGGCTACACCTTC. This gives the protein CASRIEDGYTF.

The chain carries TRBV6-5 and TRBJ1-5; 7 positions match TRBD1. CDR3 length: 13 residues. The V and J ends lost 11 bases and 8 bases, in that order; junction bases with no gene match: 12. Germline V gene data show CDR1 as MNHEY and CDR2 as SVGAGI. CDR3 nucleotide sequence: TGTGCCGGAAACAGGGGCCCGGAGGAGCCCCAGCATTTT. Protein product: CAGNRGPEEPQHF.

The chain couples TRBV6-5 to TRBJ2-7, with 9 bases fitting TRBD2. This CDR3 is 15 amino acids long. Germline-derived CDR1 and CDR2 are MNHEY and SVGAGI. The junction had 11 bases not matched to a gene; V was cut back by 7 bases and J by 4 bases. The CDR3 DNA follows: TGTGCCAGCATTGGCCGAATTAGCGGGGGATACGAGCAGTACTTC. Protein sequence: CASIGRISGGYEQYF.

This clone was observed a few times. The V call is TRBV2, the J call TRBJ1-2; maybe TRBD1 (6 bases). V lost 6 bases and J 3 bases, leaving 20 bases between the germline ends. The germline gives CDR1 SNHLY, CDR2 FYNNEI. The length of the CDR3 is 16 residues. The CDR3 DNA reads TGTGCCAGCAGCGTCTCAAGCCAGGGGCGGGACTATGGCTACACCTTC. Encoded protein: CASSVSSQGRDYGYTF.

The CDR3 protein is CATSDGAYGYTF. CDR3 DNA: TGTGCCACCAGTGATGGGGCCTATGGCTACACCTTC. V and J are TRBV24-1 and TRBJ1-2; maybe TRBD1 (5 bases). The CDR3 has 12 amino acids. Germline CDR1 is KGHDR and CDR2 is SFDVKD. Trimming cost V 3 bases and J 4 bases, with 5 bases left between them.